This TCR beta chain was sequenced for a study of long-term antiretroviral therapy in people with HIV. The wider study: First collections came about a decade before the 2015 immediate-ART recommendation. Whole-study findings and limits: CDR3 lengths in HIV samples spanned a narrower range than controls.

Trimming cost V 2 bases and J 8 bases, with 4 bases left between them. This CDR3 has 10 amino acids. Germline loops: CDR1 SGHRS, CDR2 YFSETQ. At survey level, the immunoSEQ assay was run in its v3.0 version. This table comes from immunoSEQ multiplex PCR, and its TCRdb copy is limited to in-frame clones, with some not included. The sample includes roughly 30,000 clones, 85% to 90% of them seen just once. This clone has just one count. No antigen is known for it. The genes are TRBV5-1 and TRBJ2-5; D uncertain. This sample comprised unsorted PBMCs, obtained 3.2 years before starting antiretroviral therapy. This TCR came from a man aged 45-60 years with HIV. The CDR3 here is CASSFSTQYF. The CDR3 nucleotides read TGCGCCAGCAGCTTTTCCACCCAGTACTTC. The entire variable domain, with the rest obtained from reference TRBV5-1 and TRBJ2-5, is as follows: KAGVTQTPRYLIKTRGQQVTLSCSPISGHRSVSWYQQTPGQGLQFLFEYFSETQRNKGNFPGRFSGRQFSNSRSEMNVSTLELGDSALYLCASSFSTQYFGPGTRLLVL.